This TCR beta chain was identified in a study of control samples from healthy donors and cancer patients. CDR3 length: 15 residues. V gave up 2 bases and J gave up 4 bases; unmatched junction bases: 5. Per the germline V gene, CDR1 is LGHDT and CDR2 is YNNKEL (reference sequence). Some clones are missing from TCRdb's copy, which holds only in-frame ones; the method was immunoSEQ multiplex PCR. The sample lists over 100,000 clones, roughly 92% occurring once. The sequenced sample consisted of blood. This sequence originates from a man aged 18 to 30 in good health. V usage is TRBV3-1 (or the pseudogene TRBV3-2) and J usage is TRBJ2-1, with 7 bases that match TRBD1. The CDR3 loop reads CASSQSNRGYNEQFF. The CDR3 DNA reads as TGTGCCAGCAGCCAAAGTAACAGGGGTTACAATGAGCAGTTCTTC.